Sequencing of this T cell receptor beta chain was carried out in a study of blood T cell repertoires in COVID-19 (dated by TCRdb to 2020 to 2022). Broadly, across the study: The collaborator samples originated in the United States, Italy and Spain and spanned the acute and convalescent phases of COVID-19. Where HLA class I and class II types were available, the types were taken from metadata supplied by the sample provider, not from assay-based typing. The prospective study material was composed of cDNA or gDNA derived from T cells, B-cell-depleted T cells, or PBMCs. The samples were drawn from two sources: the first 160 participants of the ongoing ImmuneRACE study, and fewer than 1,500 subjects contributed by 6 global collaborators. The repertoires were made available in a free public database intended to serve as a resource for research on the immune response to SARS-CoV-2. A de-identified subject ID, COVID-19 status, age in years and sex were almost always included in the sample metadata. Subjects who had been exposed to COVID-19, were actively infected with it, or had recovered from it provided the deeply sampled blood TCRbeta repertoires that made up the dataset. What the study reported, not specific to this receptor: The amount of clinical and demographic metadata varied by source and participant and was provided uncurated.

Points on this clone: The clone's antigen remains unknown. The record has no base qualities; no much larger clone is one base away.

Samples from volunteer blood donors who had recovered from COVID-19 were contributed by a second Seattle source. The collaborating institutions used their own protocols to collect whole blood in K2EDTA tubes. For TCRbeta analysis, collaborators shipped samples as frozen whole blood, isolated PBMCs, or DNA extracted from either of those sample types. For this chain, trimming is 4 bases at the V end and 4 bases at the J end, and the number of junction bases without a gene match is 3. Taken from cysteine to phenylalanine, the CDR3 has 13 residues. Only the CDR3 DNA is retained, 39 bases long and in frame from the first base. The germline V gene provides CDR1 SNHLY and CDR2 FYNNEI. TCRbeta CDR3 regions were amplified from genomic DNA using the immunoSEQ Assay, a bias-controlled multiplex PCR. Concerning the study's data processing: Nucleated cell counts per sample were estimated from amplification of reference gene primers within the assay. To quantify the absolute abundance of each unique TCRbeta CDR3 rearrangement, sequence reads were collapsed and filtered. For each sample, productive Simpson clonality was calculated by taking the square root of Simpson's diversity index across productive rearrangements. TCRdb obtained this table from immuneACCESS and retained in-frame rearrangements with V and J assigned. These tables miss some clones; where compared with another copy, unresolved V genes account for less than half of the shortfall, and the remainder is unexplained. The DNA gave D and trimming, while V, J and clone size come from that table. The sample table contains approximately 130,000 clones; only one count was recorded for approximately 86% of them. Of the sample, about 16% falls within the top ten clones.

The sequenced material came from peripheral blood. This sequence originates from a woman aged 50 to 65 who had recovered from COVID-19. This chain is built from TRBV2 and TRBJ2-5; TRBD1 fits 7 bases in the junction. At the DNA level, the sequence is TGTGCCAGCAGTGGGGACAGCGGAGAGACCCAGTACTTC. Its protein product is CASSGDSGETQYF.